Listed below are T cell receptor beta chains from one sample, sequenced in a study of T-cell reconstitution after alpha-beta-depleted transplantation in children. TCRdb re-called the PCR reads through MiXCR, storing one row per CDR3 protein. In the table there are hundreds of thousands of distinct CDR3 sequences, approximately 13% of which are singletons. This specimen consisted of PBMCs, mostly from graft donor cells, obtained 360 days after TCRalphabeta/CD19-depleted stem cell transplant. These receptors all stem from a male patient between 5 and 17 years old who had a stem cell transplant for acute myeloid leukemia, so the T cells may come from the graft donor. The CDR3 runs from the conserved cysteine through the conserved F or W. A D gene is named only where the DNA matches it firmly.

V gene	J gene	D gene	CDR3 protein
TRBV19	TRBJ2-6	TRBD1	CASSGQVRANVLTF
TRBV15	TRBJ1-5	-	CATSSRDRHGPQHF
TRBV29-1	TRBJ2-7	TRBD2	CSVGGLGLAAYEQYF
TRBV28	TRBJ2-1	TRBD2	CASSLNPLDSTSSANEQFF
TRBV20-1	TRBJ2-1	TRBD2	CSARDLSGDYNEQFF
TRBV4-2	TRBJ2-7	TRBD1	CASSQDLWDRSYEQYF
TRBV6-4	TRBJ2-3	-	CASSKDPTTDTQYF
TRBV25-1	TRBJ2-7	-	CASSEEGRISYEQYF
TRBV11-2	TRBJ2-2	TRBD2	CASSRVTGLAGGPSTGELFF
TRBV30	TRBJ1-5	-	CAWSEDTFNQPQHF
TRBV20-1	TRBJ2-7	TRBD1	CSARPGTVYEQYF
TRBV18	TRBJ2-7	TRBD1	CASSSDRDSYEQYF
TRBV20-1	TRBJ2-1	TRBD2	CSAPQIGLAGISSYNEQFF
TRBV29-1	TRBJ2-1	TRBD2	CSVDYGTSGDEQFF
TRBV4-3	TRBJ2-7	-	CASSQLGTLDYEQYF
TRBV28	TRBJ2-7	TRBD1	CASRTGMVYEQYF
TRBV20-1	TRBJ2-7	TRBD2	CSASSASGNSYEQYF
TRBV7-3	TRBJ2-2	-	CASSLTEGNTGELFF
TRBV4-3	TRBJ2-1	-	CASSQEVWGSVYNEQFF
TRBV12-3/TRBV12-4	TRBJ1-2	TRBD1	CASTGRGQGKDGYTF
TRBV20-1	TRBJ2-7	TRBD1	CSATQDRELPTEQYF
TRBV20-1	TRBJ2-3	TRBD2	CSAFSGSTDTQYF